A selection of T cell receptor beta chains follows, all from one sample in a study of patients and donors after allogeneic stem cell transplantation. TCRdb independently ran MiXCR on the RT-PCR reads; one entry per CDR3 protein. The sample includes hundreds of thousands of distinct CDR3 sequences, roughly 17% seen only once; the top ten take around 7.9%. Specimen: blood, either unsorted or a sorted T cell fraction (not recorded which). These receptor sequences come from a human donor who was either an allogeneic HSCT recipient or a stem cell or donor lymphocyte infusion donor (not recorded which). It is not recorded whose cells these are; they may come from a transplant donor. CDR3s include the opening cysteine and the closing phenylalanine or tryptophan. A D gene is named only where the DNA matches it firmly.

V,length,J,D,CDR3
TRBV18,15,TRBJ1-1,.,CASSTLPHPNTEAFF
TRBV29-1,9,TRBJ1-2,.,CSVESGYTF
TRBV5-4,13,TRBJ2-3,.,CASGESSTDTQYF
TRBV27,15,TRBJ1-1,.,CASSLSGVRYTEAFF
TRBV7-2,15,TRBJ2-7,.,CASSVHRDSYYEQYF
TRBV12-3/TRBV12-4,15,TRBJ1-1,.,CASSLNRRVNTEAFF
TRBV5-1,11,TRBJ1-2,.,CASSSGGGYTF
TRBV5-1,14,TRBJ1-1,.,CASSFTFLNTEAFF
TRBV20-1,12,TRBJ2-7,.,CRPLGYLDEQYF
TRBV7-8,14,TRBJ1-1,.,CASSLQGPGVEAFF
TRBV24-1,13,TRBJ1-5,.,CATSDSGEQPQHF
TRBV7-9,14,TRBJ2-3,.,CASSRETSTDTQYF
TRBV20-1,13,TRBJ1-3,.,CSPRTNSGNTIYF
TRBV29-1,11,TRBJ2-2,.,CSVGVSGELFF
TRBV6-1,15,TRBJ1-6,TRBD1,CASSGGQGWKSPLHF
TRBV7-9,14,TRBJ1-1,.,CASSFTGLNTEAFF
TRBV6-2/TRBV6-3,14,TRBJ2-7,.,CASRAGGASYEQYF
TRBV7-8,15,TRBJ2-7,TRBD2,CAGSLHDGGDYEQYF
TRBV3-1,14,TRBJ2-1,TRBD2,CASHGGGSGNEQFF
TRBV5-4,13,TRBJ2-3,.,CASSPQPADTQYF
TRBV11-1,13,TRBJ1-2,.,CASSLSSGYGYTF
TRBV24-1,15,TRBJ2-3,TRBD1,CATSVTGAGADTQYF
TRBV12-3/TRBV12-4,14,TRBJ1-5,TRBD1,CASSPTGGWQPQHF
TRBV5-1,16,TRBJ1-1,TRBD1,CASSSGLQGDGAEAFF
TRBV20-1,14,TRBJ2-5,TRBD2,CSARASGGVGTQYF
TRBV5-1,15,TRBJ2-5,.,CASSGPQGGEETQYF
TRBV12-3/TRBV12-4,15,TRBJ1-5,TRBD1,CASSPVDRGHQPQHF
TRBV7-3,15,TRBJ2-1,.,CASSLNGFSYNEQFF
TRBV20-1,18,TRBJ2-2,TRBD2,CSAPSPRAGGLNTGELFF
TRBV11-2,17,TRBJ2-2,.,CASSSSPGPRGAGELFF
TRBV3-1,15,TRBJ1-2,TRBD1,CASSQAKQGGGGYTF
TRBV20-1,14,TRBJ1-6,.,CSAPLQTGHSPLHF
TRBV20-1,16,TRBJ2-7,.,CSATLGGGGPTYEQYF
TRBV7-9,17,TRBJ1-2,TRBD1,CASSTPGGQGGGNGYTF
TRBV10-3,16,TRBJ2-2,TRBD2,CAISESTGGITGELFF
TRBV10-3,11,TRBJ1-1,.,CAISEGFEAFF
TRBV11-2,16,TRBJ2-6,.,CASSSSWDAGANVLTF
TRBV20-1,16,TRBJ1-4,.,CSARSYLTELNEKLFF
TRBV7-2,15,TRBJ2-7,TRBD2,CASSPGGGRSNEQYF
TRBV9,16,TRBJ2-5,.,CASSGGMRGLGETQYF
TRBV6-1,13,TRBJ2-7,.,CASSEWVYYEQYF
TRBV9,15,TRBJ1-2,.,CASSVRSGINYGYTF
TRBV28,15,TRBJ2-7,TRBD2,CASSSPTSGDYEQYF
TRBV5-1,15,TRBJ2-7,.,CASSLGAGALYEQYF
TRBV6-5,15,TRBJ2-3,TRBD2,CASSSLAGGLDTQYF
TRBV7-9,14,TRBJ1-6,.,CASSFARKDSPLHF